This T cell receptor (beta chain) is from a study of beta chain features in type 1 diabetes. Whole-study findings and limits: Moderate yet significant TCRB CDR3 shortening was seen in Type 1 diabetes patients in all four CD4+ subsets.

This clone was found a few times. Its antigen is unknown. Populations obtained by sorting all exceeded 95% purity. The V segment lost 3 bases and the J segment 4 bases; nucleotides outside the gene matches: 10. Looked up from germline, CDR1 is SGHDT and CDR2 is YYEEEE. The CDR3 is made up of 15 amino acids. Expressed TCRB transcripts were sequenced because the isolated RNA had all been reverse transcribed beforehand. Sequenced naive, central memory and regulatory T cell samples produced an average of about 3.6 million reads. Some clones are missing from TCRdb's copy, which holds only in-frame ones; the method was immunoSEQ multiplex PCR. The sample shows around 70,000 clones, approximately 47% of them seen only once.

Sequencing was done on a sample of central memory CD4+ T cells from blood. The TCR comes from a man in his thirties or forties with type 1 diabetes. This chain links TRBV5-6 with TRBJ2-7; TRBD1 matches at 7 bases. CDR3 region: CASSSREGARYEQYF. The CDR3 DNA reads TGTGCCAGCAGCTCACGAGAGGGGGCGCGGTACGAGCAGTACTTC.